These 10 T cell receptor beta chains share one sample of origin, sequenced in a study of shared clonotypes between healthy human individuals. Some clones are missing from TCRdb's copy, which holds only in-frame ones; the method was immunoSEQ multiplex PCR. Here the sample spans millions of clones, 85% to 95% being singletons. The material sequenced was naive CD4+ T cells sorted from blood. Subset reported: CD45RA+ positively selected. These receptors were taken from a man aged 18-30 years in good health.

The chain recombines TRBV6-1 with TRBJ2-1, with D uncertain. Between the trimmed V and J ends, which lost 2 bases and 0 bases, there was a span of 14 bases. This CDR3 is 17 amino acids long. CDR1 and CDR2 (germline): MNHNS, SASEGT. The CDR3 DNA is TGTGCCAGCAGTGAACGGTTCGGGCAGTCCTCCTACAATGAGCAGTTCTTC. The encoded protein is CASSERFGQSSYNEQFF.

On this clone itself: The junction differs from germline at one of its ends, possibly a read error. The chain joins TRBV6-1 to TRBJ2-7; D unresolved. Germline assignment: CDR1 MNHNS and CDR2 SASEGT. This CDR3 region has 12 residues. CDR3 DNA sequence: TGTGCCAGCAGTGAAGGAGTTCTTGTGGTCCTCTTC. Its protein is CASSEGVLVVLF.

With respect to this clone: The same CDR3 also results from other DNA sequences found in this sample. The chain carries TRBV7-2 and TRBJ1-2; tentatively, D is TRBD1 (6 bases). Trimming took 1 base from V and 5 from J, leaving 8 bases between them. This CDR3 comprises 13 residues. The germline V gene encodes CDR1 SGHTA and CDR2 FQGNSA. CDR3 DNA: TGTGCCAGCAGCTTAGGGACAGTATATGGCTACACCTTC. Protein: CASSLGTVYGYTF. Combining the CDR3 with reference TRBV7-2 and TRBJ1-2 gives the whole variable domain GAGVSQSPSNKVTEKGKDVELRCDPISGHTALYWYRQSLGQGLEFLIYFQGNSAPDKSGLPSDRFSAERTGGSVSTLTIQRTQQEDSAVYLCASSLGTVYGYTFGSGTRLTVV.

As regards this clone: Sequence at one end of the junction differs from germline and may be a read error. The J gene is TRBJ2-2, the V gene TRBV7-7; TRBD2 is a possible D gene (5 bases). This CDR3 is 15 amino acids long. Per the germline V gene, CDR1 is SSHAT and CDR2 is FNYEAQ (reference sequence). CDR3 residues: CASSLRTGNTGELFF. Written as DNA, the CDR3 is TGTGCTAGCAGCTTAAGGACTGGCAACACCGGGGAGCTGTTTTTT.

The table lists this clone with a few counts. The chain joins TRBV6-5 to TRBJ1-2, with 8 bases that match TRBD1. From germline, CDR1 is MNHEY and CDR2 SVGAGI. The J segment lost 7 bases and the V segment lost 1 base, leaving 2 bases of the junction unmatched. The CDR3 covers 13 residues. The CDR3: CASSYLTGAGYTF. The CDR3 DNA is TGTGCCAGCAGTTACTTGACAGGGGCTGGCTACACCTTC.

The chain carries TRBV11-2 and TRBJ2-4; D gene uncertain. Germline-derived CDR1 and CDR2 are SGHAT and FQNNGV. The CDR3 is made up of 13 amino acids. Trimming shortened V by 0 bases and J by 10 bases, and 10 bases separated the two germline ends. The CDR3 DNA reads TGTGCCAGCAGCTTAGATAGGTTGGAGATTCAGTACTTC. Its translation: CASSLDRLEIQYF.

The chain uses TRBV19 and TRBJ2-1; 12 bases line up with TRBD1. V lost 4 bases, J lost 8 bases, and 6 bases stayed unmatched. The CDR3 loop spans 15 amino acids. The V gene's germline CDR1 is LNHDA and CDR2 SQIVND (reference sequence). The CDR3 loop is CASSRWGTGGDEQFF. The CDR3 DNA follows: TGTGCCAGTAGTAGATGGGGGACAGGGGGCGATGAGCAGTTCTTC.

V gene TRBV19 combines with J gene TRBJ1-2; 9 bases are a match to TRBD1. CDR1 is LNHDA, CDR2 SQIVND, per germline (reference sequence). Trimming cost V 6 bases and J 4 bases; bases outside gene matches: 3. The CDR3 has 13 residues. DNA for the CDR3: TGTGCCAGTAGAGACAGGGGGATCTATGGCTACACCTTC. Its protein is CASRDRGIYGYTF.

V usage is TRBV6-6 and J usage is TRBJ1-2; D is possibly TRBD1 (6 bases). The CDR3 consists of 15 residues. Trimming stripped 4 bases from V and 4 bases from J, with 16 bases between. CDR1 is MNHNY, CDR2 SVGAGI, per germline (reference sequence). CDR3 amino acids: CASSSIQGPSYGYTF. Here the CDR3 DNA reads TGTGCCAGCAGTTCCATACAGGGACCGAGCTATGGCTACACCTTC.

The genes are TRBV29-1 and TRBJ1-3; D is undetermined. V lost 7 bases and J lost 0, with 10 bases in between. Germline V CDR1 and CDR2: SQVTM, ANQGSEA. The CDR3 is 13 residues long. CDR3 loop: CSGLSNSGNTIYF. CDR3 DNA sequence: TGCAGCGGCCTATCGAACTCTGGAAACACCATATATTTT.